Here is one T cell receptor (beta chain) with its context. Its target is not known. Germline loops: CDR1 MNHEY, CDR2 SVGAGI. V lost 0 bases and J 6 bases, leaving 5 bases between the germline ends. CDR3 length: 13 residues. The data are from a study of OX40 agonist ivuxolimab in advanced cancers. Study at large: Antecedent anti-PD-1, anti-PD-L1 or anti-CTLA-4 therapy was permissible, with under 50% having received some. A partial response was reached by three patients: one with hepatocellular carcinoma and two with cutaneous melanoma. Study-wide points: Among expanded peripheral T cells, antigen specificity went undetermined. Some nonresponders additionally presented with little normalized T-cell clonal expansion.

Sequencing used immunoSEQ multiplex PCR; TCRdb keeps in-frame clones, though not all of them. The sample includes about 48,000 clones, around 89% of them seen just once. This specimen consisted of CD4+ or CD8+ T cells sorted from blood, obtained in a trial of the OX40 agonist ivuxolimab. The TCR sequence derives from an adult with an advanced solid tumor such as melanoma, head and neck, liver or kidney cancer. The V and J genes are TRBV6-5 and TRBJ2-2, with D hard to call. The chain's CDR3 is CASSYSIAGELFF. The CDR3 region has the DNA TGTGCCAGCAGTTACTCGATCGCCGGGGAGCTGTTTTTT.